This T cell receptor (beta chain) was sequenced for a study of OX40 agonist ivuxolimab in advanced cancers. Comments on this clone: Its antigen is not known.

TCRdb's copy holds only in-frame clones and misses some; the assay was immunoSEQ multiplex PCR. The sample lists under 80,000 clones, 85% to 90% occurring once. Study-wide results and limits: The antigens recognized by the expanded peripheral T cells, that is their antigen specificity, were not determined.

The V end was cut by 1 base, the J end by 0 bases, with 13 bases between. CDR1 MGHRA and CDR2 YSYEKL come from the germline V gene. The CDR3 runs 17 residues. The rearrangement uses TRBV4-1 and TRBJ2-1; TRBD2 might be the D (5 bases). This receptor was taken from an adult with an advanced solid tumor such as melanoma, head and neck, liver or kidney cancer. The material was CD4+ or CD8+ T cells sorted from blood, obtained in a trial of the OX40 agonist ivuxolimab. Here the CDR3 reads CASSQGVARSSYNEQFF. DNA of the CDR3: TGCGCCAGCAGCCAAGGAGTAGCGAGGAGCTCCTACAATGAGCAGTTCTTC.